One and the same sample provided the 32 T cell receptor beta chains below, sequenced in a study of cytomegalovirus exposure and HLA in healthy donors. Using immunoSEQ multiplex PCR, the repertoire was profiled, and TCRdb retains in-frame clones only, with some absent. Of 65,000 to 95,000 clones in the sample, approximately 96% are singletons; the top ten hold 3% to 3.5%. Sequenced sample: PBMCs. The receptors originated from a man aged 18 to 29 in good health and CMV-seronegative.

The chain has TRBV28 and TRBJ1-5; the D is unclear. Germline-derived CDR1 and CDR2 are MDHEN and SYDVKM. CDR3 length equals 15 residues. Trimming shortened V by 4 bases and J by 4 bases, and 14 bases separated the two germline ends. CDR3 DNA: TGTGCCAGCAGTTCTTCACCACAGCAGAATCAGCCCCAGCATTTT. Translation gives CASSSSPQQNQPQHF.

The chain has TRBV27 and TRBJ2-3; TRBD1 is a possible D gene (5 bases). V was shortened by 5 bases and J by 0 bases, with 12 bases between the two germline ends. There are 15 residues in the CDR3. CDR1 MNHEY and CDR2 SMNVEV come from the germline V gene (reference sequence). CDR3 in DNA: TGTGCCAGCAGTGTGTCCAGGGCAAGCACAGATACGCAGTATTTT. Residues: CASSVSRASTDTQYF.

The chain uses TRBV4-3 and TRBJ2-6; TRBD2 matches 7 bases. This CDR3 spans 18 amino acids. Losses at the gene ends were 1 base for V and 0 bases for J; bases not matched to a gene: 6. Germline V gene lookup returns CDR1 LGHNA and CDR2 YSLEER. Here the CDR3 reads CASSQVAGDLSGANVLTF. DNA for the CDR3: TGCGCCAGCAGCCAAGTGGCGGGGGACCTCTCTGGGGCCAACGTCCTGACTTTC.

This sequence joins TRBV11-3 and TRBJ1-1; 7 nucleotides agree with TRBD1. V shed 1 base, J shed 0 bases, and the junction held 11 bases outside the gene matches. CDR3 length equals 18 residues. Per the germline V gene, CDR1 is SGHNT and CDR2 is YENEEA. The CDR3 region is CASSLVADRWYMNTEAFF. The CDR3, as DNA: TGTGCCAGCAGCTTAGTAGCGGACAGGTGGTACATGAACACTGAAGCTTTCTTT.

The chain employs TRBV6-5 and TRBJ1-5, with 7 bases lining up with TRBD1. V was pared by 7 bases and J by 4 bases, with 7 bases of the junction left unmatched. The CDR3 has 14 amino acids. Germline V lookup: CDR1 MNHEY, CDR2 SVGAGI. The CDR3 DNA follows: TGTGCCAGCACAGCGGACAGGAGTAATCAGCCCCAGCATTTT. Translating gives CASTADRSNQPQHF.

This sequence joins TRBV5-8 and TRBJ1-1, with 9 nucleotides matching TRBD1. After removal of 2 bases from V and 4 bases from J, the junction contained 9 bases not matched to a gene. CDR3 length: 16 amino acids. Germline V CDR1 and CDR2: SGHTS, YDEGEE. CDR3 loop: CASSFGTGTGITEAFF. CDR3 DNA: TGTGCCAGCAGCTTTGGAACAGGGACAGGGATCACTGAAGCTTTCTTT. The full variable domain, rest sourced from reference TRBV5-8 and TRBJ1-1, is EAGVTQSPTHLIKTRGQQATLRCSPISGHTSVYWYQQALGLGLQFLLWYDEGEERNRGNFPPRFSGRQFPNYSSELNVNALELEDSALYLCASSFGTGTGITEAFFGQGTRLTVV.

The chain has TRBV10-3 and TRBJ1-2, with a possible D match to TRBD1 (6 bases). V dropped 2 bases and J dropped 6 bases, with 10 bases sitting between them. Per the germline V gene, CDR1 is ENHRY and CDR2 is SYGVKD. CDR3 length equals 13 residues. The CDR3 nucleotides are TGTGCCATCAGTGAGCCGGACAGTGATGGCTACACCTTC. Amino acid sequence: CAISEPDSDGYTF.

V usage is TRBV9 and J usage is TRBJ1-2, with unresolved D. The length of the CDR3 is 17 residues. CDR1 and CDR2 (germline): SGDLS, YYNGEE. Trimming shortened V by 0 bases and J by 6 bases, and 21 bases separated the two germline ends. The chain's CDR3 is CASSVAAPTGNLHGYTF. DNA for the CDR3: TGTGCCAGCAGCGTAGCTGCCCCCACGGGAAATCTACATGGCTACACCTTC.

This chain links TRBV11-3 with TRBJ2-7, with 7 nucleotides matching TRBD1. This CDR3 has 14 residues. CDR1 and CDR2 (germline): SGHNT, YENEEA. J lost 2 bases, V lost 5 bases, and 6 bases had no gene match. The CDR3 bases are TGTGCCAGCAGCCCTCCGGGACAGCCCTACGAGCAGTACTTC. It specifies CASSPPGQPYEQYF.

As DNA, the CDR3 is TGTGCCACCAGCAGAGAGGGCGGGGGGGCTTTGGCCGGGGAGCTGTTTTTT. This gives the protein CATSREGGGALAGELFF. The V call is TRBV15, the J call TRBJ2-2, with 9 bases fitting TRBD2. CDR1 is LNHNV, CDR2 YYDKDF, per germline (reference sequence). The CDR3 consists of 17 residues. With V trimmed by 0 bases and J by 6 bases, 8 bases remained unmatched.

The rearrangement links TRBV7-3 to TRBJ2-5; perhaps TRBD2 as D (6 bases). V was trimmed by 3 bases and J by 4 bases, leaving 12 bases between them. Germline V gene data show CDR1 as SGHTA and CDR2 as FQGTGA. The CDR3 spans 14 residues. Here the CDR3 reads CASSFQGGGETQYF. In DNA form, the CDR3 reads TGTGCCAGCAGCTTCCAGGGAGGAGGAGAGACCCAGTACTTC.

The chain recombines TRBV11-2 with TRBJ2-1; 10 bases align to TRBD2. The CDR3 contains 15 residues. Germline CDR1 SGHAT, CDR2 FQNNGV. The trim removed 7 bases at V and 6 bases at J, leaving 9 bases unmatched. The CDR3 spells CASTGVLAGFNEQFF. The CDR3 region has the DNA TGTGCCAGCACCGGGGTACTAGCGGGGTTCAATGAGCAGTTCTTC.

The rearrangement joins TRBV10-3 to TRBJ1-1, with no clear D. Trimming shortened V by 5 bases and J by 8 bases, and 9 bases separated the two germline ends. From germline, CDR1 is ENHRY and CDR2 SYGVKD. The CDR3 runs to 11 residues. DNA of the CDR3: TGTGCCATCAGTCGCTCGGGAGAAGCTTTCTTT. Residues: CAISRSGEAFF.

The chain has TRBV18 and TRBJ2-7; no clear D gene. This CDR3 is built from 13 residues. Trimming stripped 5 bases from V and 4 bases from J, with 12 bases between. In germline, CDR1 is KGHSH, CDR2 LQKENI. In DNA form, the CDR3 reads TGTGCCAGCTCAGAACAGCCTATTTACGAGCAGTACTTC. This encodes CASSEQPIYEQYF.

V gene TRBV6-1 combines with J gene TRBJ2-1, with 7 positions matching TRBD2. Looked up from germline, CDR1 is MNHNS and CDR2 is SASEGT. J lost 0 bases, V lost 7 bases, and 3 bases had no gene match. This CDR3 contains 14 residues. The CDR3, as DNA: TGTGCCAGCATCCTAGCGGTCTCCTACAATGAGCAGTTCTTC. Protein product: CASILAVSYNEQFF.

In this sample, this clone turned up once. The V and J genes are TRBV6-1 and TRBJ1-1; D may be TRBD1 (5 bases). V lost 6 bases and J lost 4, with 9 bases in between. Germline CDR1 is MNHNS and CDR2 is SASEGT. The CDR3 loop spans 12 amino acids. The CDR3 region is CASRAGSTEAFF. CDR3 sequence (DNA): TGTGCCAGCAGGGCAGGGTCCACTGAAGCTTTCTTT.

This clone was detected a few times. J is TRBJ1-5 and V is TRBV2; no reliable D call. Trimming removed 5 bases at V and 6 bases at J, with 11 bases between. The CDR3 contains 13 residues. Germline CDR1 and CDR2: SNHLY and FYNNEI. CDR3 region: CASSSVPGQPQHF. The CDR3 DNA reads as TGTGCCAGCAGTTCGGTCCCAGGTCAGCCCCAGCATTTT.

This CDR3 is CASSLGQGVWGTEAFF. CDR3 in DNA: TGCGCCAGCAGCTTGGGACAGGGGGTTTGGGGCACTGAAGCTTTCTTT. The rearrangement joins TRBV5-1 to TRBJ1-1; 9 bases fit TRBD1. Trimming at V came to 0 bases and at J to 4 bases, leaving 7 bases not matched to a gene. The CDR3 consists of 16 residues. The germline V gene has CDR1 SGHRS and CDR2 YFSETQ.

The genes are TRBV6-5 and TRBJ1-2; D is possibly TRBD1 (5 bases). Germline assignment: CDR1 MNHEY and CDR2 SVGAGI. The CDR3 has 13 amino acids. Trimming stripped 5 bases from V and 8 bases from J, with 15 bases between. This CDR3 reads CASSPEPGYGYTF. DNA for the CDR3: TGTGCCAGCAGTCCTGAGCCAGGGTACGGCTACACCTTC.

This chain links TRBV30 with TRBJ1-1; 7 bases align to TRBD1. This CDR3 spans 12 amino acids. Germline CDR1 is GTSNPN and CDR2 is SVGIG (reference sequence). The V segment lost 5 bases and the J segment 8 bases; nucleotides outside the gene matches: 8. CDR3 protein: CAWDNRGSEAFF. CDR3 nucleotide sequence: TGTGCCTGGGATAACAGGGGATCCGAAGCTTTCTTT.

This chain joins TRBV30 and TRBJ2-2; D ambiguous. Germline loops: CDR1 GTSNPN, CDR2 SVGIG (reference sequence). The CDR3 is 14 residues long. Deletions cut 0 bases from V and 4 bases from J, with 9 bases between. CDR3 sequence reads: CAWSVPPSTGELFF. For the CDR3, the DNA is TGTGCCTGGAGTGTTCCCCCCTCCACCGGGGAGCTGTTTTTT. Filled out from reference TRBV30 and TRBJ2-2, the complete variable domain reads SQTIHQWPATLVQPVGSPLSLECTVEGTSNPNLYWYRQAAGRGLQLLFYSVGIGQISSEVPQNLSASRPQDRQFILSSKKLLLSDSGFYLCAWSVPPSTGELFFGEGSRLTVL.

V and J are TRBV5-1 and TRBJ2-5; no clear D gene. This CDR3 is 13 amino acids long. The germline gives CDR1 SGHRS, CDR2 YFSETQ. V lost 0 bases and J 2 bases, leaving 5 bases between the germline ends. CDR3 residues: CASSLDRQETQYF. The DNA of the CDR3 is TGCGCCAGCAGCTTGGACCGGCAAGAGACCCAGTACTTC.

The count of this clone is one. This chain links TRBV5-4 with TRBJ2-5, with TRBD1 identical over 7 bases. There are 14 residues in the CDR3. Trimming cost V 4 bases and J 3 bases; bases outside gene matches: 6. Germline V gene lookup returns CDR1 SGHNT and CDR2 YYREEE (reference sequence). This CDR3 reads CASSTDRVEETQYF. CDR3 bases: TGTGCCAGCAGCACAGACAGGGTTGAAGAGACCCAGTACTTC.

The chain employs TRBV30 and TRBJ2-7; tentative D call: TRBD1 (6 bases). CDR1 GTSNPN and CDR2 SVGIG come from the germline V gene (reference sequence). Trimming took 8 bases from V and 0 from J, leaving 11 bases between them. The CDR3 extends over 12 amino acids. The CDR3 loop reads CAGDRNSYEQYF. The CDR3 DNA reads TGTGCCGGTGACAGGAACTCCTACGAGCAGTACTTC.

This chain uses TRBV2 with TRBJ1-1, with D uncertain. The length of the CDR3 is 13 residues. Trimming removed 4 bases from V and 7 bases from J, with 13 bases in between. The germline gives CDR1 SNHLY, CDR2 FYNNEI. As DNA, the CDR3 is TGTGCCAGCAGTGTTGTCTCAGAAATTGAAGCTTTCTTT. This translates into CASSVVSEIEAFF.

The rearrangement links TRBV9 to TRBJ2-3; 8 bases map to TRBD2. This CDR3 has 15 amino acids. The ends lost 4 bases at V and 3 bases at J; junction bases unmatched: 7. The germline CDR1 and CDR2 sequences are SGDLS and YYNGEE. DNA of the CDR3: TGTGCCAGCAGCTACCCGGGACTAGGTACAGATACGCAGTATTTT. This codes for CASSYPGLGTDTQYF.

The genes are TRBV28 and TRBJ1-2; TRBD1 agrees at 9 bases. Germline CDR1 MDHEN, CDR2 SYDVKM. This CDR3 region has 13 residues. Unmatched junction bases numbered 3, after V lost 6 bases and J lost 4 bases. This CDR3 is CASRKTGGYGYTF. The CDR3 DNA is TGTGCCAGCAGAAAGACAGGGGGCTATGGCTACACCTTC.

The chain combines TRBV7-9 with TRBJ2-3; unclear D gene. V was pared by 4 bases and J by 4 bases, with 12 bases between. The CDR3 is made up of 14 amino acids. In germline, CDR1 is SEHNR, CDR2 FQNEAQ (reference sequence). In nucleotides, the CDR3 is TGTGCCAGCAGCTCCAAGATGAGCGCAGATACGCAGTATTTT. This translates into CASSSKMSADTQYF.

The V call is TRBV6-1, the J call TRBJ2-7; weak D call: TRBD1 (6 bases). V dropped 6 bases and J dropped 3 bases, with 18 bases sitting between them. The CDR3 totals 15 residues. Germline CDR1 MNHNS, CDR2 SASEGT. CDR3 in amino acids: CASSPTRTEFYEQYF. For the CDR3, the DNA is TGTGCCAGCAGCCCCACCCGGACAGAGTTCTACGAGCAGTACTTC.

J is TRBJ2-1 and V is TRBV5-1; TRBD2 matches at 12 bases. The CDR3 covers 17 residues. The trim removed 2 bases at V and 5 bases at J, leaving 8 bases unmatched. Looked up from germline, CDR1 is SGHRS and CDR2 is YFSETQ. The CDR3 region has the DNA TGCGCCAGCAGCTTTGTGACTAGCGGGGGATCCCACAATGAGCAGTTCTTC. As protein: CASSFVTSGGSHNEQFF.

V gene TRBV4-3 combines with J gene TRBJ2-1; D is unresolved. The CDR3 covers 12 residues. V was shortened by 0 bases and J by 9 bases, with 6 bases between the two germline ends. Germline CDR1 reads LGHNA; CDR2 reads YSLEER. CDR3 coding DNA: TGCGCCAGCAGCCAAGATAACGGTGAGCAGTTCTTC. Amino acid sequence: CASSQDNGEQFF.

V and J are TRBV30 and TRBJ2-2; D ambiguous. V was pared by 3 bases and J by 0 bases, with 5 bases between. The germline V gene has CDR1 GTSNPN and CDR2 SVGIG (reference sequence). This CDR3 is 13 amino acids long. The CDR3 DNA is TGTGCCTGGAGACTGACGAACACCGGGGAGCTGTTTTTT. This gives the protein CAWRLTNTGELFF.